This T cell receptor (beta chain) was retrieved from a study of T cells in Graves' hyperthyroidism and ophthalmopathy. Broader study findings: A 13 V-J signature model discriminated ophthalmopathy versus stable hyperthyroidism.

Amplification targeted TCR beta CDR3 regions from RNA transcripts. An initial round of RT-PCR targeting the TCR CDR3 relied on the HTBI primer set. TCRdb processed the multiplex PCR reads anew with MiXCR; each CDR3 protein has one entry. The sample has about 540,000 distinct CDR3 sequences, 46% seen once. Concerning this clonotype itself: Its antigen is not identified.

Between the trimmed V and J ends, which lost 1 base and 7 bases, there was a span of 10 bases. The length of the CDR3 is 12 residues. CDR1 SQVTM and CDR2 ANQGSEA come from the germline V gene. Specimen: peripheral blood or thyroid tissue (not recorded which). The chain is built from TRBV29-1 and TRBJ1-2, with D possibly matching TRBD1 (6 bases). The clonotype originates from a woman between 18 and 30 years old with Graves' hyperthyroidism. CDR3 sequence reads: CSVEAGALGYTF. CDR3 DNA: TGCAGCGTTGAAGCAGGGGCACTTGGCTACACCTTC.